This T cell receptor (beta chain) was captured in a study of OX40 agonist ivuxolimab in advanced cancers. Looking at the study overall: Ivuxolimab is a fully human IgG2 antibody that activates OX40 (CD134). Age averaged around 60 years (range roughly 23 to 90), and more than 80% were male. Patients in dose escalation had liver, melanoma, kidney or head and neck cancers.

The CDR3 runs 15 residues. CDR1 and CDR2 from the germline V gene are SGHNT and YYREEE (reference sequence). V lost 1 base and J lost 0; bases outside the gene matches: 0. The protocol was immunoSEQ multiplex PCR, while the TCRdb copy is restricted to in-frame clones and leaves out a portion. The table records tens of thousands of clones, 80% to 95% of them present only once. The receptor comes from an adult with an advanced solid tumor such as melanoma, head and neck, liver or kidney cancer. The sample was CD4+ or CD8+ T cells sorted from blood, taken in a trial of the OX40 agonist ivuxolimab. The chain joins TRBV5-4 to TRBJ2-5; TRBD2 matches at 10 bases. CDR3 DNA sequence: TGTGCCAGCAGCTTGACTAGCGGGAACCAAGAGACCCAGTACTTC. This sequence encodes CASSLTSGNQETQYF.